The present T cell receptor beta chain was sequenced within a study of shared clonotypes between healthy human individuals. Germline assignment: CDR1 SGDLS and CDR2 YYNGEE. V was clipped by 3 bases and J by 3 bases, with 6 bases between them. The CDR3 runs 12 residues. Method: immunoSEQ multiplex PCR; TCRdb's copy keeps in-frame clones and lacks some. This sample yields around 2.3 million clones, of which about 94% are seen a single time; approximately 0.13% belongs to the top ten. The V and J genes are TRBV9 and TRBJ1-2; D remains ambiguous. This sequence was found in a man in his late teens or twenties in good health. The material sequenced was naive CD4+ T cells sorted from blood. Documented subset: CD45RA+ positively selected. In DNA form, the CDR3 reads TGTGCCAGCAGCGCCACAGACTATGGCTACACCTTC. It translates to CASSATDYGYTF.